Below, 27 T cell receptor beta chains from the same sample are listed, as sequenced in a study of T-cell reconstitution after alpha-beta-depleted transplantation in children. Unique molecular identifiers were used in preparing the TCRbeta library. TCRdb reanalysed the PCR reads using MiXCR and keeps one entry per CDR3 protein. The sample carries some 240,000 distinct CDR3 sequences, approximately 9.9% recorded once. Sequences were derived from PBMCs from the stem cell graft donor, sampled from the stem cell graft. All receptors come from a human donor who donated a stem cell graft to a child with SCID.

This clonotype was detected ten times or more. The chain employs TRBV15 and TRBJ2-5; D might be TRBD1 or TRBD2, each matching 5 bases. The CDR3 runs 12 residues. CDR1 is LNHNV and CDR2 is YYDKDF in the germline V gene (reference sequence). Trimming left V 4 bases short and J 4 bases short, with 7 bases between. CDR3 protein: CATSKGRETQYF. CDR3 DNA: TGTGCCACCAGCAAGGGGAGAGAGACCCAGTACTTC.

This clonotype has ten or more counts. The chain has TRBV19 and TRBJ2-2, with a possible D match to TRBD1 (5 bases). Germline values: CDR1 LNHDA, CDR2 SQIVND (reference sequence). The CDR3 covers 17 residues. Trimming left V 4 bases short and J 0 bases short, with 15 bases between. CDR3 sequence (DNA): TGTGCCAGTAGTAGGTTCCCAGGACAAGCGAACACCGGGGAGCTGTTTTTT. It specifies CASSRFPGQANTGELFF.

This clonotype was seen ten or more times. V usage is TRBV20-1 and J usage is TRBJ1-6; D uncertain. Between the trimmed V and J ends, which lost 6 bases and 9 bases, there was a span of 12 bases. The CDR3 is made up of 12 amino acids. Germline lookup yields CDR1 DFQATT and CDR2 SNEGSKA (reference sequence). CDR3 nucleotides: TGCAGTGCGGAGCAGAGGATTTCACCCCTCCACTTT. Residues: CSAEQRISPLHF.

This clonotype was counted between two and nine times. The rearrangement joins TRBV20-1 to TRBJ2-1, with TRBD2 as a possible D gene (5 bases). CDR3 length: 19 residues. Trimming stripped 4 bases from V and 4 bases from J, with 29 bases between. Per germline, CDR1 DFQATT and CDR2 SNEGSKA (reference sequence). In nucleotides, the CDR3 is TGCAGTGCTACCCCCTTTTGGGAGCTCCGGCCTTCATCTTACAATGAGCAGTTCTTC. This sequence encodes CSATPFWELRPSSYNEQFF.

This clonotype has just a few counts. The chain employs TRBV5-1 and TRBJ2-2; D possibly corresponds to TRBD1 (5 bases). This CDR3 has 18 amino acids. CDR1 and CDR2 from the germline V gene are SGHRS and YFSETQ. Trimming left V 4 bases short and J 2 bases short, with 21 bases between. In DNA form, the CDR3 reads TGCGCCAGCAGCATGCGACATGGGGCCGGAAGAAACACCGGGGAGCTGTTTTTT. Translated, it gives CASSMRHGAGRNTGELFF.

This clonotype was found many times. This chain joins TRBV6-5 and TRBJ2-1, with D possibly TRBD2 on 7 matching bases. The length of the CDR3 is 16 residues. The germline gives CDR1 MNHEY, CDR2 SVGAGI. V was clipped by 2 bases and J by 5 bases, with 16 bases between them. CDR3 sequence (DNA): TGTGCCAGCAGTTACGGGGGGGCGAATACCCACAATGAGCAGTTCTTC. This sequence encodes CASSYGGANTHNEQFF.

This clonotype was observed at least ten times. The chain joins TRBV29-1 to TRBJ1-2; D may be TRBD1 (6 bases). Germline CDR1 is SQVTM and CDR2 is ANQGSEA. V lost 0 bases and J lost 2, with 13 bases in between. The CDR3 covers 15 residues. The DNA for the CDR3 is TGCAGCGTTGAAGAGGGGGGCGGACTGAACTATGGCTACACCTTC. It is translated as CSVEEGGGLNYGYTF.

This clonotype was counted at least ten times. This chain connects TRBV28 to TRBJ1-1; weak D call: TRBD1 (5 bases). V lost 7 bases, J lost 4 bases, and 10 bases lay in between. This CDR3 comprises 12 residues. Looked up from germline, CDR1 is MDHEN and CDR2 is SYDVKM. The CDR3 bases are TGTGCCAGCACGGGGCGTTTCACTGAAGCTTTCTTT. Translating gives CASTGRFTEAFF.

This clonotype was recorded many times. The chain employs TRBV11-1 and TRBJ2-3, with 13 bases fitting TRBD2. The germline CDR1 and CDR2 sequences are SGHAT and FQDESV (reference sequence). Unmatched junction bases numbered 6, after V lost 8 bases and J lost 4 bases. This CDR3 has 15 amino acids. The CDR3 DNA reads TGTGCCAGCCGCCAGACTAGCGGGGGGCCAGATACGCAGTATTTT. Protein: CASRQTSGGPDTQYF.

This clonotype has ten or more counts. The J gene is TRBJ2-2, the V gene TRBV5-1, with 7 bases that match TRBD1. The CDR3 contains 16 residues. Germline V gene data show CDR1 as SGHRS and CDR2 as YFSETQ. V lost 4 bases, J lost 1 base, and 7 bases stayed unmatched. CDR3 loop: CASSPRTGMNTGELFF. The DNA for the CDR3 is TGCGCCAGCAGCCCCCGGACAGGAATGAACACCGGGGAGCTGTTTTTT.

This clonotype has a count of ten or more. The rearrangement uses TRBV18 and TRBJ2-7; possible D gene TRBD1, 5 bases. The CDR3 consists of 19 residues. V was trimmed by 0 bases and J by 2 bases, leaving 23 bases between them. Per germline, CDR1 KGHSH and CDR2 LQKENI. CDR3 bases: TGTGCCAGCTCACCACCGGACGCAACAGGCCAGTGGGATCCCTACGAGCAGTACTTC. This codes for CASSPPDATGQWDPYEQYF.

This clonotype came up many times. This chain connects TRBV29-1 to TRBJ2-7; 7 bases fit TRBD1. The CDR3 loop spans 14 amino acids. The germline V gene has CDR1 SQVTM and CDR2 ANQGSEA. V was clipped by 4 bases and J by 6 bases; unmatched bases: 12. The CDR3 region is CSVGTGTELIEQYF. CDR3 in DNA: TGCAGCGTTGGAACCGGGACAGAGCTCATCGAGCAGTACTTC.

This clonotype was seen more than once but under ten times. The germline gene is not matched at one end of the junction; a read error may be the cause. V is TRBV12-3 or TRBV12-4 and J is TRBJ1-2; D might be TRBD1 (5 bases). The CDR3 covers 14 residues. The CDR3 DNA reads as TGTGCCAGCAGTTTGACTGGGACCGGATATGGCTACCCCTTC. Translation gives CASSLTGTGYGYPF.

This clonotype was detected ten times or more. The V call is TRBV6-6, the J call TRBJ2-7; D not certain. The CDR3 has 12 residues. The germline CDR1 and CDR2 sequences are MNHNY and SVGAGI (reference sequence). The V and J ends lost 2 bases and 3 bases respectively, with 5 bases between them. The CDR3 DNA is TGTGCCAGCAGTTACCCCGGCTACGAGCAGTACTTC. Encoded protein: CASSYPGYEQYF.

This clonotype was seen more than once but under ten times. A much larger clone differs by one base, so this may be a read error. The chain couples TRBV5-6 to TRBJ1-2, with no clear D. The CDR3 spans 11 residues. The germline CDR1 and CDR2 sequences are SGHDT and YYEEEE. The germline V and J ends were trimmed by 3 bases and 12 bases, with 12 bases remaining between them. CDR3: CASSSQDGDTF. The CDR3, as DNA: TGTGCCAGCAGCTCCCAGGACGGCGACACCTTC.

This clonotype was recorded at least ten times. The chain recombines TRBV18 with TRBJ2-5; TRBD2 might be the D (5 bases). V was trimmed by 8 bases and J by 5 bases, leaving 12 bases between them. There are 12 residues in the CDR3. Per the germline V gene, CDR1 is KGHSH and CDR2 is LQKENI. DNA for the CDR3: TGTGCCAGCAGCCCCCCGGGGGAGACCCAGTACTTC. Amino acid sequence: CASSPPGETQYF.

This clonotype has at least ten counts. The chain is built from TRBV7-2 and TRBJ1-1, with D uncertain. The V and J ends lost 5 bases and 1 base respectively, with 8 bases between them. Germline V CDR1 and CDR2: SGHTA, FQGNSA. CDR3 length equals 13 residues. In DNA form, the CDR3 reads TGTGCCAGCAGCCTTTCGGGGAACACTGAAGCTTTCTTT. This sequence encodes CASSLSGNTEAFF.

This clonotype was seen more than once but under ten times. The V gene is TRBV5-1, the J gene TRBJ1-2; the match to TRBD1 covers 10 bases. Germline lookup yields CDR1 SGHRS and CDR2 YFSETQ. V shed 4 bases and J 8 bases; nucleotides not matched to a gene: 20. This CDR3 comprises 18 residues. CDR3 in amino acids: CASSPPGQGPPESGGYTF. In DNA form, the CDR3 reads TGCGCCAGCAGCCCCCCGGGACAGGGGCCTCCTGAAAGCGGGGGCTACACCTTC.

There are many counts of this clonotype. In DNA form, the CDR3 reads TGCGCCAGCAGCGGGGGGACAGGCCAATATGGCTACACCTTC. Protein sequence: CASSGGTGQYGYTF. This rearrangement joins TRBV5-1 to TRBJ1-2; 8 bases match TRBD1. Germline loops: CDR1 SGHRS, CDR2 YFSETQ. This CDR3 spans 14 amino acids. The junction had 7 bases not matched to a gene; V was cut back by 4 bases and J by 5 bases.

In this sample, this clonotype turned up a few times. The chain joins TRBV28 to TRBJ1-2; D is perhaps TRBD1 (5 bases). The germline V and J ends were trimmed by 1 base and 5 bases, with 14 bases remaining between them. This CDR3 spans 15 amino acids. The V gene's germline CDR1 is MDHEN and CDR2 SYDVKM. CDR3 region: CASSLSQSGGYGYTF. The CDR3 nucleotides are TGTGCCAGCAGTTTATCACAAAGCGGGGGGTATGGCTACACCTTC.

This clonotype showed up many times. The rearrangement uses TRBV20-1 and TRBJ1-2; the match to TRBD1 covers 9 bases. V shed 6 bases, J shed 4 bases, and the junction held 6 bases outside the gene matches. The germline V gene has CDR1 DFQATT and CDR2 SNEGSKA (reference sequence). The CDR3 consists of 13 residues. The CDR3 here is CSAETGGRYGYTF. CDR3 coding DNA: TGCAGTGCGGAAACAGGGGGCCGCTATGGCTACACCTTC.

Comments on this clonotype: This may come from a read error, since a much larger clone is one base off. The chain couples TRBV6-1 to TRBJ1-2, with TRBD1 matching 7 bases. The CDR3 loop spans 14 amino acids. V lost 6 bases, J lost 8 bases, and 12 bases stayed unmatched. Germline V lookup: CDR1 MNHNS, CDR2 SASEGT. The CDR3 protein is CASRNGATGRGYTF. CDR3 DNA: TGTGCCAGCAGAAACGGCGCGACAGGGCGCGGCTACACCTTC.

The chain couples TRBV2 to TRBJ1-5; 8 bases are shared with TRBD1. Per the germline V gene, CDR1 is SNHLY and CDR2 is FYNNEI. The J segment lost 7 bases and the V segment lost 4 bases, leaving 6 bases of the junction unmatched. CDR3 length equals 14 residues. The CDR3 region is CASSVGQGGQPQHF. CDR3 nucleotide sequence: TGTGCCAGCAGTGTCGGACAGGGTGGGCAGCCCCAGCATTTT.

This clonotype was seen many times. The chain links TRBV7-2 to TRBJ1-6; D not certain. With 5 bases removed from V and 0 bases from J, the gap between germline ends came to 8 bases. CDR1 and CDR2 from the germline V gene are SGHTA and FQGNSA. The CDR3 runs to 15 residues. The CDR3 reads CASSTQSSYNSPLHF. The CDR3 DNA is TGTGCCAGCAGCACCCAGAGCTCCTATAATTCACCCCTCCACTTT.

This clonotype has at least ten counts. V and J are TRBV20-1 and TRBJ1-1; 8 bases agree with TRBD1. The CDR3 length is 14 residues. The germline V gene has CDR1 DFQATT and CDR2 SNEGSKA (reference sequence). V gave up 5 bases and J gave up 6 bases; unmatched junction bases: 11. In DNA form, the CDR3 reads TGCAGTGCTCAACGGGACAGGTTACGCCCTGAAGCTTTCTTT. It yields the protein CSAQRDRLRPEAFF.

This clonotype occurred many times. The chain joins TRBV5-1 to TRBJ2-2; D ambiguous. Looked up from germline, CDR1 is SGHRS and CDR2 is YFSETQ. V was pared by 0 bases and J by 4 bases, with 4 bases between. The length of the CDR3 is 13 residues. CDR3 DNA: TGCGCCAGCAGCTTGGACCTCACCGGGGAGCTGTTTTTT. Translating gives CASSLDLTGELFF.

This clonotype was seen repeatedly, ten times or more. The J gene is TRBJ2-4, the V gene TRBV15; D remains ambiguous. The CDR3 is 13 amino acids. V lost 2 bases to trimming and J lost 6 bases, with 8 bases between them. Germline CDR1 and CDR2: LNHNV and YYDKDF (reference sequence). CDR3 amino acids: CATSRQTANIQYF. CDR3 coding DNA: TGTGCCACCAGCAGACAAACAGCAAACATTCAGTACTTC.